A few counts support the clone carrying this T cell receptor (beta chain). The antigen remains unidentified. All patients were treatment-naive before thyroid surgery. The data were taken from a study of metastatic and nonmetastatic thyroid tumors. Study in general: Repertoire comparisons spanned blood and tumor or nodule tissue from malignant and benign thyroid patients. Study-wide results and limits: It was reportedly found that TCR beta diversity was significantly higher in malignant thyroid tumors than in benign nodules, a difference seen in both blood and tumor samples.

The CDR3 spans 15 residues. Trimming took 0 bases from V and 5 from J, leaving 13 bases between them. From germline, CDR1 is WNHNN and CDR2 SYGVQD (reference sequence). Authors' data handling: Built for papillary thyroid cancer, a distant-metastasis classifier drew on CDR3 differences across clinicopathological groups. TCRdb re-called the PCR reads with MiXCR. These V and J calls derive from TCRdb rather than the authors' analysis. The sample gives fewer than 40,000 clones, over 12% of which show up once; about 20% is in the top ten. The receptor was derived from a male donor with papillary thyroid cancer or a benign thyroid nodule (not recorded which). Some clones in this sample may be carry-over from other donors' samples. Material: blood. V is TRBV10-1 and J is TRBJ1-1; no definite D call. CDR3: CASSESAEPKTEAFF. The CDR3 DNA sequence: TGCGCCAGCAGTGAGTCGGCGGAGCCGAAGACTGAAGCTTTCTTT.